Below, one TCR beta chain is given with its context. Its antigen is not identified. Starting material for each TCR library was roughly 3,300 ng of total RNA. TCRalpha and TCRbeta cDNA was put through two nested PCRs of approximately 17 and 9 cycles. TCRdb re-called the 5' RACE reads; one entry per CDR3 protein, DNA not given. This listing includes 200,000 to 250,000 distinct CDR3 sequences. The data originate from a study of monozygotic twins with inflammatory bowel disease. Regarding the study as a whole: Treatment differences in immunosuppression may have added variability to the repertoires of patients. Among IBD patients, fewer clonotypes were shared with others than among healthy twins, especially with disease activity.

The sequenced material came from blood. The source of this sequence is a human donor with ulcerative colitis or Crohn's disease, or a healthy co-twin of an affected twin (not recorded which).

CDR3 protein: CATSDLTGTGELFF. The chain links TRBV24-1 to TRBJ2-2. The CDR3 contains 14 residues. Germline assignment: CDR1 KGHDR and CDR2 SFDVKD.